Reported below is one T cell receptor beta chain. The antigen is not known. The data originate from a study of CD8+ T cells in alopecia areata. Study results and caveats: In scalp, tofacitinib significantly decreased clonality and expanded CD8+ clones among the top 100.

Reverse transcription of extracted RNA yielded cDNA, which provided the sequencing template. TCRdb keeps only in-frame clones here, not all; method: immunoSEQ multiplex PCR. The sample holds fewer than 250,000 clones, less than 45% seen once. Noted treatment: oral pan-JAK inhibitor, 5-10 mg twice daily. The CDR3 extends over 16 amino acids. After removal of 6 bases from V and 4 bases from J, the junction contained 11 bases not matched to a gene. CDR1 and CDR2 from the germline V gene are SNHLY and FYNNEI. J is TRBJ2-1 and V is TRBV2; 8 nucleotides agree with TRBD2. This clonotype originated in a human donor with alopecia areata. The sample in question was CD4+ T cells sorted from blood, obtained around week 37, from a patient treated with tofacitinib. The CDR3 DNA is TGTGCCAGCAGCCCCCGGGGACTAGGCCTTTACAATGAGCAGTTCTTC. It is translated as CASSPRGLGLYNEQFF.